This T cell receptor beta chain was observed in a study of beta chain features in type 1 diabetes. Study-wide findings and caveats: Patients with Type 1 diabetes showed moderately but significantly shorter TCRB CDR3s in all four CD4+ subsets.

As every portion of the isolated RNA was reverse transcribed, the sequencing read expressed TCRB transcripts. Assay: immunoSEQ multiplex PCR; the TCRdb copy retains only in-frame clones and omits some. Here the sample spans approximately 600,000 clones, under 15% being singletons. In regard to this clone: The antigen is not known.

CDR1 and CDR2 from the germline V gene are SGHRS and YFSETQ. Between the trimmed V and J ends, which lost 4 bases and 8 bases, there was a span of 21 bases. The CDR3 has 16 residues. The authors obtained over 95% purity in all sorted populations. The material sequenced was naive CD4+ T cells from blood. The chain is built from TRBV5-1 and TRBJ1-4; D not certain. The clonotype comes from a man younger than 40 with type 1 diabetes. DNA of the CDR3: TGCGCCAGCAGCCAGGACGTGGTCGCGGAGTACGAAAAACTGTTTTTT. Translating it yields CASSQDVVAEYEKLFF.